This passage covers 24 T cell receptor beta chains from one sample sequenced in a study of cytomegalovirus exposure and HLA in healthy donors (dated by TCRdb to the late 2010s). The method behind the library was the immunoSEQ multiplex PCR assay. A mixture of 60 forward primers for TCR Vbeta segments and 13 reverse primers for TCR Jbeta segments was used in the multiplex PCR. This is the immuneACCESS table as TCRdb keeps it, with only in-frame sequences that have V and J called. A part of the clones is gone; compared with another copy, unresolved V genes explain less than half, and the rest is unexplained. This sample gives roughly 150,000 clones in total; around 73% of them show up just once. The top ten constitute 5% to 5.5% of the sample. Sequencing was done on a sample of PBMCs. The source of these receptors is a woman under 30 in good health and CMV-seropositive.

The genes are TRBV28 and TRBJ1-2; possible D gene TRBD1, 5 bases. V lost 4 bases, J lost 6 bases, and 6 bases lay in between. The germline V gene encodes CDR1 MDHEN and CDR2 SYDVKM. The CDR3 loop spans 11 amino acids. This CDR3 is CASSWGDGYTF. DNA of the CDR3: TGTGCCAGCAGTTGGGGGGATGGCTACACCTTC.

The genes are TRBV7-2 and TRBJ2-3, with a tentative D call TRBD2 (7 bases). This CDR3 comprises 16 residues. V was pared by 5 bases and J by 8 bases, with 23 bases between. Germline V gene lookup returns CDR1 SGHTA and CDR2 FQGNSA. CDR3 DNA sequence: TGTGCCAGCAGCCTAGACCTGGGGGGGGCCGGTCCTACGCAGTATTTT. This encodes CASSLDLGGAGPTQYF. The whole variable domain, remainder taken from reference TRBV7-2 and TRBJ2-3, is GAGVSQSPSNKVTEKGKDVELRCDPISGHTALYWYRQSLGQGLEFLIYFQGNSAPDKSGLPSDRFSAERTGGSVSTLTIQRTQQEDSAVYLCASSLDLGGAGPTQYFGPGTRLTVL.

As to this clone: At one boundary the junction diverges from the germline segment, which might be a read error. The V call is TRBV7-7, the J call TRBJ1-1, with TRBD1 matching 7 bases. The CDR3 extends over 22 amino acids. CDR1 is SSHAT, CDR2 FNYEAQ, per germline (reference sequence). The CDR3 nucleotides are TGTGCTAGCAGCTTCCGAATTAAAGGTAGGGGGCTTTCTTGTTCGGGGAACACTGAAGCTTTCTTT. Translation gives CASSFRIKGRGLSCSGNTEAFF.

This clone has just one count. The chain has TRBV7-3 and TRBJ2-2, with TRBD1 matching 7 bases. The CDR3 covers 14 residues. Germline lookup yields CDR1 SGHTA and CDR2 FQGTGA. With 5 bases clipped from V and 5 bases from J, the junction kept 5 bases outside the gene matches. DNA for the CDR3: TGTGCCAGCAGCCCCGGACAGGCAACCGGGGAGCTGTTTTTT. Its protein is CASSPGQATGELFF.

The rearrangement links TRBV27 to TRBJ1-2; 7 bases align to TRBD1. The CDR3 covers 15 residues. J lost 4 bases, V lost 5 bases, and 10 bases had no gene match. Germline CDR1 and CDR2: MNHEY and SMNVEV (reference sequence). CDR3 DNA sequence: TGTGCCAGCAGTCCCGAGACAGGGACATTCTATGGCTACACCTTC. Translated: CASSPETGTFYGYTF.

The chain is built from TRBV7-2 and TRBJ2-5; 10 positions match TRBD2. The V gene end was trimmed by 1 base and the J gene end by 2 bases; junction bases not matched to a gene: 4. Germline lookup yields CDR1 SGHTA and CDR2 FQGNSA. The CDR3 runs 16 residues. CDR3 nucleotide sequence: TGTGCCAGCAGCTTAGGAGGTAGCGGGGGGCAAGAGACCCAGTACTTC. This sequence encodes CASSLGGSGGQETQYF.

This chain joins TRBV6-6 and TRBJ1-1; 8 bases agree with TRBD1. The CDR3 sequence is 15 residues long. Trimming removed 7 bases from V and 0 bases from J; junction bases left unmatched: 7. Germline V gene data show CDR1 as MNHNY and CDR2 as SVGAGI (reference sequence). CDR3 in DNA: TGTGCCAGCATTAAGATGGACAGGGTGAACACTGAAGCTTTCTTT. Its translation is CASIKMDRVNTEAFF.

V is TRBV5-1 and J is TRBJ1-5, with 11 bases fitting TRBD1. The CDR3 consists of 14 residues. The V gene's germline CDR1 is SGHRS and CDR2 YFSETQ. V trimming: 5 bases; J trimming: 7 bases; junction bases outside the gene matches: 5. The CDR3 DNA sequence: TGCGCCAGCAGGCCGGGACAGGGGGAACAGCCCCAGCATTTT. It specifies CASRPGQGEQPQHF.

The rearrangement links TRBV5-6 to TRBJ1-2; D remains unclear. With 2 bases removed from V and 11 bases from J, the gap between germline ends came to 10 bases. The CDR3 has 11 amino acids. Germline CDR1 SGHDT, CDR2 YYEEEE. The CDR3 nucleotides read TGTGCCAGCAGCTTCGCGGCAGATTACACCTTC. Its translation: CASSFAADYTF.

The chain combines TRBV11-2 with TRBJ2-5; 8 positions agree with TRBD1. J lost 4 bases, V lost 1 base, and 11 bases had no gene match. CDR1 is SGHAT, CDR2 FQNNGV, per germline. This CDR3 region has 17 residues. Here the CDR3 DNA reads TGTGCCAGCAGCTTAGGTCGCGGACAGGGATGGTTAGAGACCCAGTACTTC. This translates into CASSLGRGQGWLETQYF.

This clone was detected a few times. The chain has TRBV12-5 and TRBJ2-5, with 9 bases fitting TRBD2. The CDR3 loop spans 16 amino acids. The germline gives CDR1 LGHNT, CDR2 FRNRAP. V shed 0 bases and J 1 base; nucleotides not matched to a gene: 3. The CDR3 nucleotides read TGTGCTAGTGGTTTGGTAGCGGGGGGTTTCCAAGAGACCCAGTACTTC. Encoded protein: CASGLVAGGFQETQYF.

The chain combines TRBV28 with TRBJ2-1, with D unresolved. The CDR3 has 13 amino acids. Per germline, CDR1 MDHEN and CDR2 SYDVKM. Trimming removed 5 bases from V and 6 bases from J, with 11 bases in between. CDR3 protein: CASSLSHRNEQFF. CDR3 DNA sequence: TGTGCCAGCAGTCTGTCACATCGCAATGAGCAGTTCTTC.

The chain combines TRBV5-5 with TRBJ2-5; D perhaps matches TRBD1 (6 bases). Germline values: CDR1 SGHKS, CDR2 YYEKEE (reference sequence). V dropped 0 bases and J dropped 2 bases, with 14 bases sitting between them. The CDR3 consists of 16 residues. The CDR3 sequence is CASSLEWHREQETQYF. In DNA form, the CDR3 reads TGTGCCAGCAGCTTGGAATGGCACAGGGAACAAGAGACCCAGTACTTC.

The chain recombines TRBV9 with TRBJ1-5; D might be TRBD1 (5 bases). V gave up 3 bases and J gave up 3 bases, with 10 bases separating them. Germline assignment: CDR1 SGDLS and CDR2 YYNGEE. CDR3 length: 14 amino acids. CDR3 amino acids: CASSAEGFNQPQHF. The CDR3 bases are TGTGCCAGCAGCGCGGAGGGGTTCAATCAGCCCCAGCATTTT. Variable domain in full (rest from reference TRBV9 and TRBJ1-5): DSGVTQTPKHLITATGQRVTLRCSPRSGDLSVYWYQQSLDQGLQFLIQYYNGEERAKGNILERFSAQQFPDLHSELNLSSLELGDSALYFCASSAEGFNQPQHFGDGTRLSIL.

V and J are TRBV28 and TRBJ2-1; 8 bases line up with TRBD1. Germline CDR1 MDHEN, CDR2 SYDVKM. This CDR3 has 15 residues. The J segment lost 1 base and the V segment lost 2 bases, leaving 1 base of the junction unmatched. The CDR3 loop reads CASSLDRGSYNEQFF. CDR3 in DNA: TGTGCCAGCAGTTTAGACAGGGGTTCCTACAATGAGCAGTTCTTC.

The rearrangement links TRBV4-3 to TRBJ1-2; D not resolved. The CDR3 consists of 15 residues. Germline CDR1 is LGHNA and CDR2 is YSLEER. Trimming cost V 0 bases and J 5 bases, with 13 bases left between them. The CDR3 loop is CASSQDQSGRYGYTF. In DNA form, the CDR3 reads TGCGCCAGCAGCCAAGATCAGTCAGGAAGATATGGCTACACCTTC.

The chain joins TRBV5-4 to TRBJ2-4; perhaps TRBD1 as D (5 bases). V lost 4 bases, J lost 6 bases, and 14 bases lay in between. CDR1 and CDR2 (germline): SGHNT, YYREEE (reference sequence). The CDR3 covers 14 residues. CDR3 amino acids: CASSEDLGANIQYF. CDR3 DNA sequence: TGTGCCAGCAGCGAAGACCTAGGGGCAAACATTCAGTACTTC.

The chain has TRBV7-2 and TRBJ2-5; 10 positions match TRBD1. CDR3 length: 15 residues. J gave up 4 bases and V 2 bases, and 4 bases lay outside the gene matches. CDR1 is SGHTA, CDR2 FQGNSA, per germline. The chain's CDR3 is CASSLQGQGRETQYF. The CDR3 DNA follows: TGTGCCAGCAGCTTACAGGGACAGGGGCGAGAGACCCAGTACTTC.

The gene calls are TRBV7-3 and TRBJ2-2; D uncertain. The CDR3 covers 13 residues. The germline CDR1 and CDR2 sequences are SGHTA and FQGTGA. V was clipped by 1 base and J by 2 bases, with 2 bases between them. CDR3 in DNA: TGTGCCAGCAGCTTAATAAACACCGGGGAGCTGTTTTTT. Protein product: CASSLINTGELFF.

The chain is built from TRBV19 and TRBJ1-2, with a tentative D call TRBD1 (6 bases). V gave up 5 bases and J gave up 5 bases, with 21 bases separating them. Germline-derived CDR1 and CDR2 are LNHDA and SQIVND (reference sequence). The CDR3 has 16 residues. The CDR3 region is CASSFPRTVRGYGYTF. In DNA, the CDR3 is TGTGCCAGTAGTTTCCCTCGGACAGTACGAGGGTATGGCTACACCTTC. The variable domain in full, with the rest retrieved from reference TRBV19 and TRBJ1-2, is DGGITQSPKYLFRKEGQNVTLSCEQNLNHDAMYWYRQDPGQGLRLIYYSQIVNDFQKGDIAEGYSVSREKKESFPLTVTSAQKNPTAFYLCASSFPRTVRGYGYTFGSGTRLTVV.

The chain links TRBV19 to TRBJ1-2; the match to TRBD1 covers 7 bases. Germline CDR1 reads LNHDA; CDR2 reads SQIVND (reference sequence). CDR3 size: 15 residues. The ends lost 6 bases at V and 2 bases at J; junction bases unmatched: 9. CDR3 in amino acids: CASRTQGGKNYGYTF. The CDR3 region has the DNA TGTGCCAGTAGGACCCAAGGGGGCAAGAACTATGGCTACACCTTC.

The V call is TRBV7-6, the J call TRBJ2-7; 7 nucleotides line up with TRBD2. Germline V gives CDR1 SGHVS, CDR2 FNYEAQ. CDR3 length equals 14 residues. Trimming removed 6 bases from V and 5 bases from J; junction bases left unmatched: 10. CDR3 residues: CASSQRLRGNEQYF. In nucleotides, the CDR3 is TGTGCCAGCAGTCAGAGGTTGCGGGGGAACGAGCAGTACTTC.

The rearrangement joins TRBV27 to TRBJ1-2; TRBD1 agrees at 9 bases. V dropped 6 bases and J dropped 2; count of bases not matched to a gene: 16. The CDR3 runs 18 residues. The germline CDR1 and CDR2 sequences are MNHEY and SMNVEV (reference sequence). Written as DNA, the CDR3 is TGTGCCAGCAGCCAATGGCCCGTAGGACAGGGGACCAACTATGGCTACACCTTC. Its protein is CASSQWPVGQGTNYGYTF.

V gene TRBV5-1 combines with J gene TRBJ1-4; D is possibly TRBD1 (5 bases). Germline V gives CDR1 SGHRS, CDR2 YFSETQ. Trimming removed 0 bases from V and 8 bases from J, with 14 bases in between. The CDR3 has 15 residues. CDR3: CASSLALAGGEKLFF. The CDR3 DNA follows: TGCGCCAGCAGCTTGGCCCTGGCCGGGGGAGAAAAACTGTTTTTT.